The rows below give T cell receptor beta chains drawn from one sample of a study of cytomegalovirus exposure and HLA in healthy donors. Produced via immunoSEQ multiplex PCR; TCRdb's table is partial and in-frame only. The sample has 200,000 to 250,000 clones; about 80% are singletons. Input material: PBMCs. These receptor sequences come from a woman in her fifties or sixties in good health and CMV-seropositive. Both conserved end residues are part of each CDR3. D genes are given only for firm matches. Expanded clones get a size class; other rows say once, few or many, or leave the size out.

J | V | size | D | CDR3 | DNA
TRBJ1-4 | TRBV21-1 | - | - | CASSRLSEKLFF | TGTGCCAGCAGCAGACTGTCTGAAAAACTGTTTTTT
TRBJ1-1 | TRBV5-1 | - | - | CASNPAGAATTEAFF | TGCGCCAGCAACCCGGCTGGGGCAGCAACTACTGAAGCTTTCTTT
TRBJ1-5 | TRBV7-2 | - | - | CASSLVGAGGNQPQHF | TGTGCCAGCAGCTTAGTGGGGGCGGGGGGCAATCAGCCCCAGCATTTT
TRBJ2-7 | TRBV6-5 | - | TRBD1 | CASRPTGREQYF | TGTGCCAGCAGACCGACAGGGCGCGAGCAGTACTTC
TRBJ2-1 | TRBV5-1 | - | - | CASKAVSSYNEQFF | TGCGCCAGCAAGGCGGTTAGCTCCTACAATGAGCAGTTCTTC
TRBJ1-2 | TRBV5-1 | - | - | CASSPRTAFNYGYTF | TGCGCCAGCAGCCCCAGGACAGCTTTTAACTATGGCTACACCTTC
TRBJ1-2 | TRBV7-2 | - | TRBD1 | CASSPTGEGYGYTF | TGTGCCAGCAGCCCGACAGGGGAAGGGTATGGCTACACCTTC
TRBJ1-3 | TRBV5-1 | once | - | CASSFQGYSGNTIYF | TGCGCCAGCAGCTTCCAGGGTTACTCTGGAAACACCATATATTTT
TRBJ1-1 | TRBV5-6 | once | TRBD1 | CASSPGGRGNTEAFF | TGTGCCAGCAGCCCAGGGGGGCGCGGGAACACTGAAGCTTTCTTT
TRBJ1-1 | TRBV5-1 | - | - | CASSLLNPEGLAEAFF | TGCGCCAGCAGCTTGCTTAATCCCGAGGGCCTCGCTGAAGCTTTCTTT
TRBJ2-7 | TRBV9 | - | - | CASSPRATSYEQYF | TGTGCCAGCAGCCCTCGAGCGACGAGCTACGAGCAGTACTTC